This T cell receptor (beta chain) emerged from a study of response to subunit inactivated influenza vaccine. TCRdb ran MiXCR on the RT-PCR reads and lists one entry per CDR3 protein. The table includes about 650,000 distinct CDR3 sequences, about a sixth detected once. V was pared by 10 bases and J by 6 bases, with 15 bases of the junction left unmatched. There are 14 residues in the CDR3. CDR1 and CDR2 from the germline V gene are MNHNS and SASEGT. This clonotype has only a few counts. The sequenced sample was PBMCs from blood, obtained approximately 12 days after vaccination. This TCR was recovered from a man over 45 who received an inactivated influenza vaccine. The rearrangement links TRBV6-1 to TRBJ2-7, with 7 bases fitting TRBD1. The CDR3 region is CATSNTGVGGEQYF. In DNA, the CDR3 is TGTGCCACCTCAAATACAGGGGTAGGGGGCGAGCAGTACTTC.